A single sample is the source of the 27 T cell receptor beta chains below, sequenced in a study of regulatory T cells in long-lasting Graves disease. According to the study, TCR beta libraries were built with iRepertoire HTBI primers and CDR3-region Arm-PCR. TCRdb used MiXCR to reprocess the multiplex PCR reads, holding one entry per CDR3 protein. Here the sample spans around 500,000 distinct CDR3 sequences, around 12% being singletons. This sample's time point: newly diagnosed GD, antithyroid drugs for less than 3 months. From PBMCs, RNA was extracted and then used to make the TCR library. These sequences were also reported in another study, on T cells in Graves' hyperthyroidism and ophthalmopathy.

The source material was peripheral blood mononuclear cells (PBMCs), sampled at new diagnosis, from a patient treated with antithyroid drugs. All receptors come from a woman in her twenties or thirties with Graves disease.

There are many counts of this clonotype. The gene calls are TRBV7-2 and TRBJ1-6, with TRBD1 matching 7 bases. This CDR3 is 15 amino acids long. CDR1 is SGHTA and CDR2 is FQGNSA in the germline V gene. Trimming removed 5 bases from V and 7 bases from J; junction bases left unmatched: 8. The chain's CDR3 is CASSPDRVVNSPLHF. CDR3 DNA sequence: TGTGCCAGCAGCCCAGACAGGGTGGTGAATTCACCCCTCCACTTT.

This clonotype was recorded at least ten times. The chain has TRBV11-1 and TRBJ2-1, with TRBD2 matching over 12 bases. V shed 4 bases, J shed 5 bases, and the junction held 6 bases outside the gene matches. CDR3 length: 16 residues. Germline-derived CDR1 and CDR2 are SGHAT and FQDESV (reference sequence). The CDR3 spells CASSSRLAGVNNEQFF. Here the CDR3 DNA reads TGTGCCAGCAGCTCCCGACTAGCGGGAGTAAACAATGAGCAGTTCTTC.

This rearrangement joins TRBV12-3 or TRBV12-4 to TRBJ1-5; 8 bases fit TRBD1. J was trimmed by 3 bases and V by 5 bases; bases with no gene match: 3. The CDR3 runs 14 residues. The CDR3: CASSRTGPNQPQHF. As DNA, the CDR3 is TGTGCCAGCAGTCGGACAGGGCCCAATCAGCCCCAGCATTTT.

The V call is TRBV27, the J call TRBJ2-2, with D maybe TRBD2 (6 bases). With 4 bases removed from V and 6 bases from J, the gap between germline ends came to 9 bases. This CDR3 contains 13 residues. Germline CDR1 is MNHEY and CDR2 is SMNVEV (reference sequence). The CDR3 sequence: CASSSGRSGELFF. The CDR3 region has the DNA TGTGCCAGCAGTTCTGGGAGGTCCGGGGAGCTGTTTTTT.

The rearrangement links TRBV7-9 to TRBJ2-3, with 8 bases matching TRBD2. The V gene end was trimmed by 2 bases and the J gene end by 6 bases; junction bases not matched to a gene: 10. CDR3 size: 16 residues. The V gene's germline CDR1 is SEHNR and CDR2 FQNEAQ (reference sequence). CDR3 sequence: CASSLKERGPLDTQYF. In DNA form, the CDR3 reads TGTGCCAGCAGCTTAAAAGAGCGGGGGCCTCTGGATACGCAGTATTTT.

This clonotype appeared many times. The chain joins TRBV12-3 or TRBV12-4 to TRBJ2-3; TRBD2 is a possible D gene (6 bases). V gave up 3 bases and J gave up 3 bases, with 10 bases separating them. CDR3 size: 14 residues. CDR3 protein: CASSFRGKTDTQYF. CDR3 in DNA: TGTGCCAGCAGTTTTCGGGGGAAGACAGATACGCAGTATTTT.

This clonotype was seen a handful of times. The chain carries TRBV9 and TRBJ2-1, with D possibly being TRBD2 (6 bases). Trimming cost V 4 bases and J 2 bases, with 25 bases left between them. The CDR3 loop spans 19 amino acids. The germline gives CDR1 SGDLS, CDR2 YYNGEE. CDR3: CASSIRMKTGTETYNEQFF. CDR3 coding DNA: TGTGCCAGCAGCATCCGAATGAAAACCGGGACTGAAACCTACAATGAGCAGTTCTTC.

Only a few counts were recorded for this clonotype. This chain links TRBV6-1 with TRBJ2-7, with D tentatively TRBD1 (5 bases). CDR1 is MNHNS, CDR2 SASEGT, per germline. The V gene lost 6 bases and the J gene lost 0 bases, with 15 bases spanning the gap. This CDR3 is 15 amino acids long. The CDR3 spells CASRVNRPNSYEQYF. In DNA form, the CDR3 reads TGTGCCAGCAGGGTAAACAGGCCCAACTCCTACGAGCAGTACTTC.

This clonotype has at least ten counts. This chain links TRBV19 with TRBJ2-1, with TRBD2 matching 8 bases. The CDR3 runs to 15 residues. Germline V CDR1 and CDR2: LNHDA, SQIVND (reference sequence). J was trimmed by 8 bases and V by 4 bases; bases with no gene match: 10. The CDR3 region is CASSKAGVYLDEQFF. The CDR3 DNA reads TGTGCCAGTAGTAAAGCGGGAGTCTACTTAGATGAGCAGTTCTTC.

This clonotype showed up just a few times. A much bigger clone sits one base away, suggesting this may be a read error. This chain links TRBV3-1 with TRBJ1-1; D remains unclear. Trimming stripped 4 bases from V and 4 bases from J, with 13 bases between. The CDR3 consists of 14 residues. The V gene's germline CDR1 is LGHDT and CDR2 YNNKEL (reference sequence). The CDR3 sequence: CASSPQDHSTEAFF. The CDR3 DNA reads TGTGCCAGCAGCCCTCAGGACCATAGCACTGAAGCTTTCTTT.

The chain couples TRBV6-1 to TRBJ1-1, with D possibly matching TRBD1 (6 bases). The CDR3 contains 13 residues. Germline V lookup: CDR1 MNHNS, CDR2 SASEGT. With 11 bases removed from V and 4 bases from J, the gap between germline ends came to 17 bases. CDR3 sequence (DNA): TGTGCCGGTAAAGGGGGAAGAGGCACTGAAGCTTTCTTT. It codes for CAGKGGRGTEAFF.

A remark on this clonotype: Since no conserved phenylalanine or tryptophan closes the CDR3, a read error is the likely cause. The DNA for the CDR3 is TGCAGTGCGGCGGACAGGGCTGTGATCACTGAAGCTTTCATT. Encoded protein: CSAADRAVITEAFI. The chain recombines TRBV20-1 with TRBJ1-1; 8 bases are shared with TRBD1. Germline V CDR1 and CDR2: DFQATT, SNEGSKA (reference sequence). This CDR3 is built from 14 residues. Trimming removed 6 bases from V and 4 bases from J; junction bases left unmatched: 10.

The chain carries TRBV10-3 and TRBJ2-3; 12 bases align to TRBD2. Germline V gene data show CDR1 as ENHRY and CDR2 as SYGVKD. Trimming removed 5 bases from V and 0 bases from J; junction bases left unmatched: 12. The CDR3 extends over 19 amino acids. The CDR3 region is CAISPGLAGSRVSTDTQYF. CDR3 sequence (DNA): TGTGCCATCAGTCCCGGACTAGCGGGAAGCCGTGTGAGCACAGATACGCAGTATTTT.

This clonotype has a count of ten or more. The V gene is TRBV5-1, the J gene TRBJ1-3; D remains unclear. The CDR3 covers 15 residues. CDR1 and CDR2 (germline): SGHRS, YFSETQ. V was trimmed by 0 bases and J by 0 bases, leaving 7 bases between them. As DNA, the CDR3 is TGCGCCAGCAGCTTGGTTCCGAGCTCTGGAAACACCATATATTTT. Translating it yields CASSLVPSSGNTIYF.

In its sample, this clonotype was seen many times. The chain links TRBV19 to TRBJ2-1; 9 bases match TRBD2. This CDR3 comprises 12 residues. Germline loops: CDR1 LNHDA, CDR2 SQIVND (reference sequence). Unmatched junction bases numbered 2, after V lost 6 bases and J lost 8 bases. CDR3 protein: CASRGLADEQFF. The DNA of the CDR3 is TGTGCCAGTAGGGGACTAGCCGATGAGCAGTTCTTC. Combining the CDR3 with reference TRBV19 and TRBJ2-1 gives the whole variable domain DGGITQSPKYLFRKEGQNVTLSCEQNLNHDAMYWYRQDPGQGLRLIYYSQIVNDFQKGDIAEGYSVSREKKESFPLTVTSAQKNPTAFYLCASRGLADEQFFGPGTRLTVL.

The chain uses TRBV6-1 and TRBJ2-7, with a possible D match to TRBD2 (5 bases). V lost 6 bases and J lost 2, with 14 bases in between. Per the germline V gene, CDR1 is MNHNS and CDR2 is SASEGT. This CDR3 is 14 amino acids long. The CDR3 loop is CASSESGIPYEQYF. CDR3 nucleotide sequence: TGTGCCAGCAGCGAGAGCGGTATCCCCTACGAGCAGTACTTC.

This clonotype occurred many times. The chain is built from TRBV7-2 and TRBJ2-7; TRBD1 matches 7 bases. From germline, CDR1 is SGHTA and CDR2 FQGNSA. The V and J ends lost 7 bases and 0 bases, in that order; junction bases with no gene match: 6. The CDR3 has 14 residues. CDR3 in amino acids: CASTLAGGSYEQYF. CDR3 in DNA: TGTGCCAGCACTCTGGCAGGGGGCTCCTACGAGCAGTACTTC.

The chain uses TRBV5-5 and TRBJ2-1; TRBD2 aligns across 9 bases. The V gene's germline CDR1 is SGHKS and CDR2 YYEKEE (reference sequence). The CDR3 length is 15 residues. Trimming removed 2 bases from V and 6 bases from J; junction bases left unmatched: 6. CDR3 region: CASSFVSGRPNEQFF. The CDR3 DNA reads TGTGCCAGCAGCTTCGTAAGCGGGAGGCCCAATGAGCAGTTCTTC.

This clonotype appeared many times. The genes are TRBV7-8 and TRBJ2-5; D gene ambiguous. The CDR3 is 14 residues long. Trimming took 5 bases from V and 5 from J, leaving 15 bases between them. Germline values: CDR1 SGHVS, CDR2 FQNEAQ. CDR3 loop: CASSPDHFTETQYF. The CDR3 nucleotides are TGTGCCAGCAGCCCGGACCACTTTACGGAGACCCAGTACTTC.

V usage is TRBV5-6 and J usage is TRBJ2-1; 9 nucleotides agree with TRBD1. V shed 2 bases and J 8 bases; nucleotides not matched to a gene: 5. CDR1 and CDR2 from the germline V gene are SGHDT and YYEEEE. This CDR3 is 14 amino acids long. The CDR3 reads CASSLGTGFDEQFF. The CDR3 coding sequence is TGTGCCAGCAGCTTAGGGACAGGGTTCGATGAGCAGTTCTTC. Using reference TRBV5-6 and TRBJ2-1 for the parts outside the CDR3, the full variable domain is DAGVTQSPTHLIKTRGQQVTLRCSPKSGHDTVSWYQQALGQGPQFIFQYYEEEERQRGNFPDRFSGHQFPNYSSELNVNALLLGDSALYLCASSLGTGFDEQFFGPGTRLTVL.

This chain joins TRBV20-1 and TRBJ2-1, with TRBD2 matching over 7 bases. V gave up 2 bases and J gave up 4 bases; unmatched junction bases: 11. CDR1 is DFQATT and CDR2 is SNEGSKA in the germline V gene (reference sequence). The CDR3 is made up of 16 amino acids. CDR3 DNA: TGCAGTGCTAGATCTGTCATCGGGGGGACTTACAATGAGCAGTTCTTC. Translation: CSARSVIGGTYNEQFF.

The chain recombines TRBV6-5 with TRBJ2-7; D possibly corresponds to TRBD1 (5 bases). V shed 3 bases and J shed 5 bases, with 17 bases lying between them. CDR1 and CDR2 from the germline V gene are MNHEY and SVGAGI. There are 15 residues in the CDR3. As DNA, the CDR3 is TGTGCCAGCAGTTATAATAGACAGACCTTTCACGAGCAGTACTTC. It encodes CASSYNRQTFHEQYF.

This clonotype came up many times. CDR3 region: CASSFPVVPSGREDTQYF. CDR3 DNA: TGTGCCAGCAGTTTCCCCGTGGTACCTAGCGGGAGGGAGGATACGCAGTATTTT. The chain joins TRBV28 to TRBJ2-3; 12 bases agree with TRBD2. Trimming cost V 3 bases and J 6 bases; bases outside gene matches: 13. The CDR3 loop spans 18 amino acids. The germline gives CDR1 MDHEN, CDR2 SYDVKM.

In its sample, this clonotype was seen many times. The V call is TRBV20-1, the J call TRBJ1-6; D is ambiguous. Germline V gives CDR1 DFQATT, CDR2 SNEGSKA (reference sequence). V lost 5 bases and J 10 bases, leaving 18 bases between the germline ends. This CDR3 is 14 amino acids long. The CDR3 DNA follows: TGCAGTGCTTCCGAGACTGGTTTGGACTCACCCCTCCACTTT. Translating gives CSASETGLDSPLHF.

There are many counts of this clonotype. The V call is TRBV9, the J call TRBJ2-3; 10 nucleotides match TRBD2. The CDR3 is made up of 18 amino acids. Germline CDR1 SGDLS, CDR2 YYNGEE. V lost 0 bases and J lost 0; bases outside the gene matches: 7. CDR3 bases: TGTGCCAGCAGCGTAGCTGCGTCTAGCGGGGGAAGCACAGATACGCAGTATTTT. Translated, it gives CASSVAASSGGSTDTQYF.

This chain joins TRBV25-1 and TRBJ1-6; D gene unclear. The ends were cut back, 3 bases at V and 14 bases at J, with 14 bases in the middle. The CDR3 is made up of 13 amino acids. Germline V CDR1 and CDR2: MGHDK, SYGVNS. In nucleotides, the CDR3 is TGTGCCAGCAGTGACGGCGGGTCCCTCTCCCTCCACTTT. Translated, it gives CASSDGGSLSLHF.

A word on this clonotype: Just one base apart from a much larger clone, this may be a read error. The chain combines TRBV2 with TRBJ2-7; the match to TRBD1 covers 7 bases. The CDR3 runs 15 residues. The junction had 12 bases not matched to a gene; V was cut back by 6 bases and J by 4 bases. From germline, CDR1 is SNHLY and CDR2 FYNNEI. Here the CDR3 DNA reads TGTGCCAGCAGCCTCCGGGACAGTGTTTTGTACGAGCAGTACTTC. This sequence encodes CASSLRDSVLYEQYF. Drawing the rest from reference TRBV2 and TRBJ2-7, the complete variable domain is EPEVTQTPSHQVTQMGQEVILRCVPISNHLYFYWYRQILGQKVEFLVSFYNNEISEKSEIFDDQFSVERPDGSNFTLKIRSTKLEDSAMYFCASSLRDSVLYEQYFGPGTRLTVT.